One sample yielded the 12 T cell receptor beta chains listed below, sequenced in a study of CXCR3-negative and CXCR3-positive naive CD8 T cells. It was by 5' RACE with UMI labels that the TRB cDNA libraries were prepared. TCRdb re-called the 5' RACE reads and gives one entry per CDR3 protein, without DNA. The sample has fewer than 50,000 distinct CDR3 sequences, and its top ten clones hold around 1.4%. Sequences were obtained from naive CXCR3- CD8+ T cells from blood. Subset given: CD45RO-CCR7+CD27+CD95- naive CD8+ T cells lacking CXCR3 (TNR3-). These receptors all come from a human donor in good health. Some clones in this sample may be carry-over from other donors' samples.

The chain recombines TRBV29-1 with TRBJ1-2; TCRdb reports TRBD1, a call that lacks DNA to check it against. This CDR3 is built from 14 residues. Germline V gene lookup returns CDR1 SQVTM and CDR2 ANQGSEA. The CDR3 protein is CSVGGTPPNYGYTF.

This chain connects TRBV7-9 to TRBJ2-7; TCRdb's D call, TRBD1, is unchecked because there is no DNA. Germline values: CDR1 SEHNR, CDR2 FQNEAQ (reference sequence). There are 15 residues in the CDR3. The CDR3 spells CASSLAGVGQAEQYF.

V is TRBV3-1 and J is TRBJ2-7; absent DNA, TCRdb's TRBD2 call cannot be checked. The CDR3 sequence is 14 residues long. Germline values: CDR1 LGHDT, CDR2 YNNKEL (reference sequence). The CDR3 reads CASSHRDSSYEQYF.

The chain employs TRBV20-1 and TRBJ2-7; TCRdb's D call, TRBD1, is unchecked because there is no DNA. Germline CDR1 and CDR2: DFQATT and SNEGSKA (reference sequence). CDR3 length: 15 amino acids. The CDR3 region is CSARSGTVSSYEQYF.

This chain joins TRBV7-6 and TRBJ1-6. The CDR3 length is 15 residues. The germline gives CDR1 SGHVS, CDR2 FNYEAQ. The CDR3 loop is CASSLALMGNSPLHF.

The rearrangement uses TRBV29-1 and TRBJ2-6. The CDR3 has 16 amino acids. Germline lookup yields CDR1 SQVTM and CDR2 ANQGSEA. CDR3 loop: CSVEDQPSSGANVLTF.

The chain has TRBV28 and TRBJ2-7; TCRdb calls TRBD1, which cannot be checked without DNA. This CDR3 is built from 17 residues. Germline assignment: CDR1 MDHEN and CDR2 SYDVKM. The CDR3 here is CASSLVTPGQGAFGQYF. Full variable domain (rest looked up from reference TRBV28 and TRBJ2-7): DVKVTQSSRYLVKRTGEKVFLECVQDMDHENMFWYRQDPGLGLRLIYFSYDVKMKEKGDIPEGYSVSREKKERFSLILESASTNQTSMYLCASSLVTPGQGAFGQYFGPGTRLTVT.

V gene TRBV28 combines with J gene TRBJ2-2. The germline V gene has CDR1 MDHEN and CDR2 SYDVKM. The CDR3 has 14 amino acids. CDR3 loop: CASATRTNTGELFF.

This sequence joins TRBV7-3 and TRBJ1-2. This CDR3 comprises 13 residues. CDR1 SGHTA and CDR2 FQGTGA come from the germline V gene. The CDR3 is CASSALLTGGYTF.

The rearrangement uses TRBV12-3 or TRBV12-4 and TRBJ2-5. CDR3 length: 14 amino acids. The CDR3 sequence: CASSFAGMQETQYF.

V usage is TRBV10-3 and J usage is TRBJ2-1; without DNA, the TCRdb call of TRBD1 cannot be checked. The germline gives CDR1 ENHRY, CDR2 SYGVKD. The CDR3 extends over 14 amino acids. The CDR3 reads CAISDGQGRNEQFF.

The V gene is TRBV12-3 or TRBV12-4, the J gene TRBJ2-1. The CDR3 runs to 11 residues. The CDR3 reads CASSSEAEQFF.